Each of the 2 T cell receptor beta chains below was sequenced from the same sample in a study of T-cell reconstitution after alpha-beta-depleted transplantation in children. Unique molecular identifiers tagged the TCRbeta library. One entry per CDR3 protein, called by TCRdb with MiXCR from the PCR reads. Of more than 200,000 distinct CDR3 sequences detected, around 25% appear once; the ten largest clones hold about 5%. The specimen comprised PBMCs, mostly from graft donor cells, sampled 360 days after TCRalphabeta/CD19-depleted stem cell transplant. These receptors were collected from a female patient aged 2-9 years who had a stem cell transplant for congenital amegakaryocytic thrombocytopenia, so the T cells may come from the graft donor.

The V and J genes are TRBV5-4 and TRBJ2-7, with 8 bases matching TRBD1. V lost 4 bases to trimming and J lost 3 bases; unmatched junction nucleotides: 3. Germline CDR1 and CDR2: SGHNT and YYREEE (reference sequence). The CDR3 spans 13 residues. The CDR3 nucleotides read TGTGCCAGCAGCGACGGACAGGGCTACGAGCAGTACTTC. Translation gives CASSDGQGYEQYF.

The V and J genes are TRBV7-8 and TRBJ1-4; maybe TRBD1 (5 bases). The V gene lost 2 bases and the J gene lost 0 bases, with 7 bases spanning the gap. Germline CDR1 and CDR2: SGHVS and FQNEAQ. The CDR3 length is 15 residues. CDR3 DNA: TGTGCCAGCAGCTTACGGGGGACAACTAATGAAAAACTGTTTTTT. Translation: CASSLRGTTNEKLFF.